These T cell receptor beta chains were read from a single sample in a study of blood T cell repertoires in COVID-19. Sequencing was performed with immunoSEQ multiplex PCR; in TCRdb, only in-frame clones are kept and a portion is missing. The table includes 150,000 or so clones, about nine tenths detected once. Specimen: peripheral blood. These receptors were taken from an elderly man with acute or convalescent COVID-19. Each CDR3 is given with its conserved first and last residue. The D gene is left open where the match is weak. The size field is filled for only some rows; it gives once, few, many or a size class.

14	TRBV5-1	.	TRBJ1-1	.	CASSLQTGNTEAFF	TGCGCCAGCAGCTTACAGACAGGGAACACTGAAGCTTTCTTT
13	TRBV5-1	few	TRBJ1-1	TRBD1	CASRNTGGTEAFF	TGCGCCAGCAGGAATACAGGGGGCACTGAAGCTTTCTTT
14	TRBV2	.	TRBJ2-7	.	CASSEILAPSQQYF	TGTGCCAGCAGTGAAATATTAGCCCCCAGCCAGCAGTACTTC
15	TRBV6-5	.	TRBJ2-5	.	CASSYYGITSNPQYF	TGTGCCAGCAGTTACTATGGGATCACTAGTAACCCCCAGTACTTC
15	TRBV18	.	TRBJ1-6	.	CASSPPGALDSPLHF	TGTGCCAGCTCACCACCAGGGGCTCTGGATTCACCCCTCCACTTT
17	TRBV13	once	TRBJ2-1	TRBD2	CASSLRKRGALYNEQFF	TGTGCCAGCAGCCTCAGGAAGCGGGGGGCATTATACAATGAGCAGTTCTTC
16	TRBV6-6	.	TRBJ2-1	TRBD2	CASSYSAGASYNEQFF	TGTGCCAGCAGTTACAGTGCGGGAGCCTCCTACAATGAGCAGTTCTTC
13	TRBV5-1	few	TRBJ1-6	.	CASSSGDNSPLHF	TGCGCCAGCAGCTCAGGCGATAATTCACCCCTCCACTTT
15	TRBV7-8	.	TRBJ2-5	TRBD1	CASSSSDRGQETQYF	TGTGCCAGCAGCTCCTCCGACAGGGGCCAAGAGACCCAGTACTTC
15	TRBV11-1	.	TRBJ1-5	.	CASSPSGVLNQPQHF	TGTGCCAGCAGCCCCTCCGGGGTCTTGAATCAGCCCCAGCATTTT
16	TRBV18	once	TRBJ1-1	.	CASSPNPQGFDTEAFF	TGTGCCAGCTCACCAAATCCACAGGGTTTTGACACTGAAGCTTTCTTT
15	TRBV5-1	.	TRBJ2-2	.	CASSSGVANTGELFF	TGCGCCAGCAGCTCGGGGGTAGCGAACACCGGGGAGCTGTTTTTT
15	TRBV11-3	.	TRBJ2-2	.	CASSLASLTTGELFF	TGTGCCAGCAGCTTAGCTAGCCTTACCACCGGGGAGCTGTTTTTT
14	TRBV6-5	.	TRBJ1-1	.	CASSYTGFLTEAFF	TGTGCCAGCAGTTACACAGGGTTTTTGACTGAAGCTTTCTTT
14	TRBV10-3	.	TRBJ1-1	.	CAINTGPANTEAFF	TGTGCCATCAATACAGGGCCAGCGAACACTGAAGCTTTCTTT
17	TRBV3-1/TRBV3-2	few	TRBJ1-4	TRBD1	CASSKPGQEATNEKLFF	TGTGCCAGCAGCAAACCGGGACAGGAAGCAACTAATGAAAAACTGTTTTTT
13	TRBV29-1	.	TRBJ2-1	.	CSVAGGTNNEQFF	TGCAGCGTTGCCGGGGGGACAAACAATGAGCAGTTCTTC
15	TRBV28	.	TRBJ2-2	.	CASLTAGGNTGELFF	TGTGCCAGCCTCACAGCGGGTGGGAACACCGGGGAGCTGTTTTTT
13	TRBV7-9	.	TRBJ2-2	.	CASSFSFSGELFF	TGTGCCAGCAGCTTCTCTTTCTCCGGGGAGCTGTTTTTT
21	TRBV28	few	TRBJ1-6	TRBD1	CASRRGTTGSRQGIGNSPLHF	TGTGCCAGCAGGCGGGGGACTACGGGGTCGCGACAGGGGATCGGTAATTCACCCCTCCACTTT
14	TRBV28	.	TRBJ1-4	.	CASSLSQGWEKLFF	TGTGCCAGCAGTTTATCGCAGGGGTGGGAAAAACTGTTTTTT
15	TRBV7-6	.	TRBJ2-1	TRBD2	CASSLKGLAGGRQFF	TGTGCCAGCAGCTTAAAGGGACTAGCGGGAGGGCGCCAGTTCTTC
14	TRBV11-1	.	TRBJ2-7	TRBD1	CASSSWDRSYEQYF	TGTGCCAGCAGCTCCTGGGACAGATCCTACGAGCAGTACTTC
15	TRBV9	.	TRBJ1-1	.	CASSQGRSMNTEAFF	TGTGCCAGCTCCCAGGGGCGAAGCATGAACACTGAAGCTTTCTTT
15	TRBV10-3	few	TRBJ2-2	TRBD2	CAISESGSKIGELFF	TGTGCCATCAGTGAGAGCGGGAGTAAAATCGGGGAGCTGTTTTTT
13	TRBV3-1/TRBV3-2	.	TRBJ2-1	.	CASSQARLYEQFF	TGTGCCAGCAGCCAAGCTAGATTGTATGAGCAGTTCTTC
14	TRBV28	.	TRBJ1-1	.	CASSTGVMNTEAFF	TGTGCCAGCAGTACCGGGGTGATGAACACTGAAGCTTTCTTT
15	TRBV5-4	.	TRBJ1-2	.	CASSSRQAGNYGYTF	TGTGCCAGCAGCTCGAGACAGGCTGGTAACTATGGCTACACCTTC
15	TRBV3-1/TRBV3-2	.	TRBJ2-1	.	CASSHPLPGLYEQFF	TGTGCCAGCAGCCACCCTTTACCGGGACTCTATGAGCAGTTCTTC
11	TRBV12-3/TRBV12-4	.	TRBJ2-7	.	CASSAGDEQYF	TGTGCCAGCAGCGCAGGGGACGAGCAGTACTTC
15	TRBV5-1	.	TRBJ2-7	TRBD2	CASSSGGGLAYEQYF	TGCGCCAGCAGCTCGGGTGGGGGACTAGCGTACGAGCAGTACTTC
15	TRBV10-3	.	TRBJ1-1	.	CAISIFGGKGTEAFF	TGTGCCATCAGCATCTTTGGGGGCAAAGGCACTGAAGCTTTCTTT
16	TRBV5-1	.	TRBJ2-2	.	CASSPQMTAGSGELFF	TGCGCCAGCAGCCCACAGATGACAGCCGGGTCCGGGGAGCTGTTTTTT
13	TRBV21-1	.	TRBJ2-7	.	CASSKTEFYEQYF	TGTGCCAGCAGCAAGACTGAATTCTACGAGCAGTACTTC
16	TRBV4-2	.	TRBJ2-1	TRBD2	CASSQATSGAYNEQFF	TGTGCCAGCAGCCAAGCGACTAGCGGGGCTTACAATGAGCAGTTCTTC
16	TRBV19	.	TRBJ1-6	TRBD1	CASSTTGTAYNSPLHF	TGTGCCAGTAGTACTACCGGGACAGCTTATAATTCACCCCTCCACTTT
13	TRBV29-1	.	TRBJ2-7	TRBD2	CSVLLAGRYEQYF	TGCAGCGTTTTACTAGCGGGAAGGTACGAGCAGTACTTC
16	TRBV18	.	TRBJ2-7	TRBD2	CASSPRLAGASYEQYF	TGTGCCAGCTCACCTCGACTAGCGGGAGCCTCCTACGAGCAGTACTTC
16	TRBV5-1	once	TRBJ1-2	TRBD1	CASSLDGDRGLYGYTF	TGCGCCAGCAGCTTGGACGGGGACAGGGGGCTTTATGGCTACACCTTC
11	TRBV28	few	TRBJ1-2	.	CASGSEYGYTF	TGTGCCAGCGGGTCGGAGTATGGCTACACCTTC
17	TRBV19	.	TRBJ1-5	.	CASSTPHTKSSNQPQHF	TGTGCCAGTAGTACCCCGCACACTAAAAGTAGCAATCAGCCCCAGCATTTT
16	TRBV3-1/TRBV3-2	.	TRBJ2-2	TRBD1	CASSPRDRGRTGELFF	TGTGCCAGCAGCCCACGGGACAGGGGGCGAACCGGGGAGCTGTTTTTT
13	TRBV6-5	.	TRBJ2-7	.	CATETGSTYEQYF	TGTGCCACCGAGACAGGATCTACCTACGAGCAGTACTTC
11	TRBV30	.	TRBJ1-2	.	CAWSRGYGYTF	TGTGCCTGGAGTCGGGGTTATGGCTACACCTTC
17	TRBV14	.	TRBJ1-2	TRBD1	CASSPQSLGQISYGYTF	TGTGCCAGCAGCCCTCAAAGTCTGGGACAGATATCCTATGGCTACACCTTC
15	TRBV6-2/TRBV6-3	.	TRBJ2-1	.	CASSHLTARSNEQFF	TGTGCCAGCAGTCACCTTACAGCCCGTTCCAATGAGCAGTTCTTC
15	TRBV5-1	.	TRBJ2-1	.	CASSLASRLNNEQFF	TGCGCCAGCAGCTTGGCCTCTAGATTGAACAATGAGCAGTTCTTC
15	TRBV28	few	TRBJ1-1	TRBD1	CASSTGTGVVTEAFF	TGTGCCAGCAGTACAGGGACAGGGGTGGTCACTGAAGCTTTCTTT
13	TRBV30	.	TRBJ2-7	TRBD2	CAWTTSGKDEQYF	TGTGCCTGGACCACTAGCGGGAAGGACGAGCAGTACTTC
14	TRBV2	.	TRBJ2-3	.	CASRPGLSTDTQYF	TGTGCCAGCCGGCCGGGACTTAGCACAGATACGCAGTATTTT
18	TRBV28	.	TRBJ2-7	TRBD1	CASRTVRGQGSFFYEQYF	TGTGCCAGCAGGACGGTTAGGGGACAGGGGTCTTTTTTTTACGAGCAGTACTTC
16	TRBV15	.	TRBJ2-3	TRBD2	CATSRWIGGAPDTQYF	TGTGCCACCAGCAGATGGATCGGGGGGGCCCCAGATACGCAGTATTTT
14	TRBV6-1	.	TRBJ1-4	.	CASSELVSGEKLFF	TGTGCCAGCAGTGAATTAGTTTCGGGGGAAAAACTGTTTTTT
16	TRBV19	.	TRBJ1-5	.	CASSIGGDPVRQPQHF	TGTGCCAGTAGTATCGGGGGAGATCCGGTCAGGCAGCCCCAGCATTTT
14	TRBV5-1	.	TRBJ2-2	.	CASRTTGNTGELFF	TGCGCCAGCAGAACGACAGGGAACACCGGGGAGCTGTTTTTT